The rows below give T cell receptor beta chains drawn from one sample of a study of T cells in Graves' hyperthyroidism and ophthalmopathy. TCRdb re-called the multiplex PCR reads through MiXCR, storing one row per CDR3 protein. This table has under 650,000 distinct CDR3 sequences, 15% to 20% appearing once. The sequencing input was blood. The receptor source for this set is a woman under 40 with Graves' hyperthyroidism. Each CDR3 is given with its conserved first and last residue. D genes are given only for firm matches. The size entry is marked missing in some rows and otherwise reads once, few, many or a size class.

TRBV5-1,many,TRBJ1-2,-,TGCGCCAGCAGCTTGTTGGAGTCGGGAGCTAACTATGGCTACACCTTC,CASSLLESGANYGYTF
TRBV12-3/TRBV12-4,-,TRBJ2-5,-,TGTGCCAGCAGTTTATTTTGGCCAGCGGAGGGGACCCAGTACTTC,CASSLFWPAEGTQYF
TRBV7-6,once,TRBJ2-7,TRBD1,TGTGCCAGCAGCAAGGGACAGGGGGGCGAGCAGTACTTC,CASSKGQGGEQYF
TRBV20-1,many,TRBJ1-2,TRBD1,TGCAGTGCTAGTCCCCACCGACAGGGAAACTATGGCTACACCTTC,CSASPHRQGNYGYTF
TRBV30,many,TRBJ1-1,-,TGTGCCTGGAGTTACGGCCGGCGTGGAGCTTTCTTT,CAWSYGRRGAFF
TRBV6-2/TRBV6-3,-,TRBJ1-2,-,TGTGCCAGCAGTTACGGGAACCTTGGAAGCTATGGCTACACCTTC,CASSYGNLGSYGYTF
TRBV19,few,TRBJ1-5,-,TGTGCCAGTAGTATCTGGGGGAATCAGCCCCAGCATTTT,CASSIWGNQPQHF
TRBV27,many,TRBJ1-1,-,TGTGCCAGCAGTTTATCATACGGGGCAAACACTGAAGCTTTCTTT,CASSLSYGANTEAFF
TRBV12-3/TRBV12-4,-,TRBJ2-1,TRBD2,TGTGCCAGCAGTTCCCCGCGGGGGGTGTTCTTC,CASSSPRGVFF
TRBV27,few,TRBJ2-2,-,TGTGCCAGCCCCACCCCCCGGACGGTCGCGAACACCGGGGAGCTGTTTTTT,CASPTPRTVANTGELFF
TRBV12-3/TRBV12-4,many,TRBJ2-1,TRBD1,TGTGCCAGCAGTTCAGGGGGTGAGCAGTTCTTC,CASSSGGEQFF
TRBV28,many,TRBJ2-1,-,TGTGCCAGCAGCTACAGAGCACCCCGGAATGAGCAGTTCTTC,CASSYRAPRNEQFF
TRBV15,few,TRBJ2-2,TRBD2,TGTGCCACCAGCAGCCCCGGGACTAGCGGGACCACCGGGGAGCTGTTTTTT,CATSSPGTSGTTGELFF
TRBV2,-,TRBJ2-5,TRBD2,TGTGCCAGCCCCCGACTAGCGGGAACTCAAGAGACCCAGTACTTC,CASPRLAGTQETQYF
TRBV13,-,TRBJ1-2,TRBD1,TGTGCCAGCAGCTTAGGACAGGGGGCCTATGCGGAGTATGGCTACACCTTC,CASSLGQGAYAEYGYTF
TRBV12-3/TRBV12-4,many,TRBJ2-2,-,TGTGCCAGCAGGCGGGGACAGCAAAACACCGGGGAGCTGTTTTTT,CASRRGQQNTGELFF
TRBV3-1,-,TRBJ1-4,-,TGTGCCAGCAGCACATCGGACAGACCAAATGAAAAACTGTTTTTT,CASSTSDRPNEKLFF
TRBV20-1,few,TRBJ1-5,-,TGCAGTGCCAGAAGGGCGCGGGGGCGGGGGCCCCAGCATTTT,CSARRARGRGPQHF
TRBV27,many,TRBJ2-1,-,TGTGCCAGCAGTCTGATGACATCCTACAATGAGCAGTTCTTC,CASSLMTSYNEQFF
TRBV6-1,few,TRBJ2-3,-,TGTGCAAGCAGGGTTTCCACAGATACGCAGTATTTT,CASRVSTDTQYF
TRBV12-3/TRBV12-4,many,TRBJ2-1,-,TGTGCCAGCGGCAGGAGAGATGAGCAGTTCTTC,CASGRRDEQFF
TRBV20-1,-,TRBJ1-1,TRBD1,TGCAGTGCAAAGACAGGGGGCGTGAACACTGAAGCTTTCTTT,CSAKTGGVNTEAFF
TRBV11-1,many,TRBJ2-7,-,TGTGCCAGCAGCGCCAAGTGGGGCTACGAGCAGTACTTC,CASSAKWGYEQYF
TRBV2,many,TRBJ1-2,-,TGTGCCAGCAGTGATGGCGGCTACACCTTC,CASSDGGYTF
TRBV5-6,few,TRBJ2-7,-,TGTGCCAGCAGCTCACCCCTAGCTCAGGGCTCCTACGAGCAGTACTTC,CASSSPLAQGSYEQYF
TRBV12-5,-,TRBJ2-1,-,TGTGCTAGTGGGCTCCGGAGGGTTAGCTACAATGAGCAGTTCTTC,CASGLRRVSYNEQFF
TRBV20-1,many,TRBJ2-1,TRBD2,TGCAGTGCTAGATTCACTGAAGCGGGATTCTACAATGAGCAGTTCTTC,CSARFTEAGFYNEQFF
TRBV12-3/TRBV12-4,-,TRBJ1-6,-,TGTGCCAGCGCCGGGACCTCACATTCACCCCTCCACTTT,CASAGTSHSPLHF
TRBV27,-,TRBJ2-3,TRBD1,TGTGCCAGCAGTTTATGGGACAGTAACACAGATACGCAGTATTTT,CASSLWDSNTDTQYF
TRBV28,many,TRBJ2-1,TRBD2,TGTGCCAGCAGTTTTCCGGGACTAGTGTACAATGAGCAGTTCTTC,CASSFPGLVYNEQFF
TRBV6-5,few,TRBJ2-7,-,TGTGCCAGCAGTTACACGCGACAGGCCTACGAGCAGTACTTC,CASSYTRQAYEQYF
TRBV6-1,few,TRBJ2-1,-,TGTGCCAGCACTCCGGGTGGGGTTTCCTACAATGAGCAGTTCTTC,CASTPGGVSYNEQFF
TRBV5-1,few,TRBJ2-3,TRBD2,TGCGCCAGCAGCTTGGTTCTAGCGGGATATACAACAGATACGCAGTATTTT,CASSLVLAGYTTDTQYF
TRBV10-2,many,TRBJ2-1,TRBD2,TGCGCCAGCTCATGGGCTAGCGGAACCAATGAGCAGTTCTTC,CASSWASGTNEQFF
TRBV20-1,many,TRBJ1-5,-,TGCAGTGCTATCGGGACCCTCAATCAGCCCCAGCATTTT,CSAIGTLNQPQHF
TRBV4-2,-,TRBJ2-7,-,TGTGCCAGCAGCCAAGATCAGGGCGGGACCTACGAGCAGTACTTC,CASSQDQGGTYEQYF
TRBV10-3,few,TRBJ2-5,TRBD2,TGTGCCATCAGTGAGCCCAGACTAGCTGAAGAGACCCAGTACTTC,CAISEPRLAEETQYF
TRBV29-1,many,TRBJ1-5,-,TGCAGCGCCGGGGAGGGTGGTCAGCCCCAGCATTTT,CSAGEGGQPQHF
TRBV9,few,TRBJ2-2,-,TGTGCCAGCAGCGTAGCCAGGGACACCGGGGAGCTGTTTTTT,CASSVARDTGELFF
TRBV28,many,TRBJ2-5,TRBD2,TGTGCCAGCAGTTCCCCACGGACTAGCGGGAGCCAAGAGACCCAGTACTTC,CASSSPRTSGSQETQYF
TRBV7-9,-,TRBJ2-7,TRBD2,TGTGCCAGCAGCTTAGCGTGGGGACTAGCGGGCGACGAGCAGTACTTC,CASSLAWGLAGDEQYF
TRBV5-1,few,TRBJ2-5,TRBD1,TGCGCCAGCAGCCGAGGACAGGATCGGGGCCAGTACTTC,CASSRGQDRGQYF
TRBV7-9,many,TRBJ1-1,-,TGTGCCAGCAGCCCTCCCTCGATTGAAGCTTTCTTT,CASSPPSIEAFF
TRBV6-1,few,TRBJ1-2,-,TGTGCCAGCAGTGAAGGGTCTTGGAGTGGCTACACCTTC,CASSEGSWSGYTF
TRBV18,many,TRBJ1-1,-,TGTGCCAGCTCACCGTCCGGGGGGGAGACTGAAGCTTTCTTT,CASSPSGGETEAFF
TRBV28,many,TRBJ2-4,TRBD1,TGTGCCAGCAGTTCCCGACAGGGGGGAGCCAAAAACATTCAGTACTTC,CASSSRQGGAKNIQYF
TRBV11-2,many,TRBJ2-7,-,TGTGCCAGCAGCGGCCACAGTGGGTTGCCCTACGAGCAGTACTTC,CASSGHSGLPYEQYF
TRBV27,few,TRBJ2-1,-,TGTGCCAGCAGCACCGGGACCCCCTCCTACAATGAGCAGTTCTTC,CASSTGTPSYNEQFF
TRBV29-1,few,TRBJ1-1,-,TGCAGCGTCGCTGGTTGGGAGGAGAACACTGAAGCTTTCTTT,CSVAGWEENTEAFF